The T cell receptor (beta chain) under discussion was sequenced for a study of spatial heterogeneity in lung cancer. Background on the study: Detection of beta-chain sequences consistently exceeded that of alpha-chain sequences.

A few counts support this clonotype. What it binds is not known. Each CDR3 protein gets one entry after TCRdb re-called the 5' RACE reads with MiXCR. The sample records about 36,000 distinct CDR3 sequences, 5.2% being singletons. V was shortened by 4 bases and J by 7 bases, with 14 bases between the two germline ends. Per germline, CDR1 MNHNS and CDR2 SASEGT. The CDR3 sequence is 14 residues long. Findings and limits, study-wide: Ubiquitous expanded tumor TCRs surfaced in blood more at resection than they did at follow-up.

Stated time point: sample taken at primary tumor resection. Whole RNA was taken from tumor, nontumor lung or frozen PBMC; it was then sequenced unsorted. The chain joins TRBV6-1 to TRBJ2-4, with D possibly called TRBD1 or TRBD2 (5 bases each). The sequence was collected from a female donor with early-stage non-small cell lung cancer. This specimen consisted of PBMCs, obtained at surgery. The CDR3 sequence: CASSARDAVNIQYF. CDR3 nucleotides: TGTGCCAGCAGTGCCCGGGACGCAGTGAACATTCAGTACTTC.